This T cell receptor (beta chain) was recovered during a study of cytomegalovirus exposure and HLA in healthy donors. The study, taken as a whole, reports: Associated with cytomegalovirus, according to the listing, were 150 to 200 TCR beta chains.

The germline CDR1 and CDR2 sequences are SGDLS and YYNGEE. The CDR3 is 14 residues long. J gave up 4 bases and V 4 bases, and 2 bases lay outside the gene matches. In the case of this clone: Its matching antigen is unknown.

Profiling relied on immunoSEQ multiplex PCR, and the TCRdb table lists in-frame clones only, not all of them. The sample has about 160,000 clones; 75% to 90% are singletons. This clonotype originated in a woman in her late teens or twenties in good health and CMV-seronegative. The sequencing sample was made of PBMCs. V usage is TRBV9 and J usage is TRBJ2-1; the match to TRBD2 covers 10 bases. The DNA for the CDR3 is TGTGCCAGCAGCCAGACTAGCGGGTACAATGAGCAGTTCTTC. It specifies CASSQTSGYNEQFF.